This paragraph covers one T cell receptor (beta chain) sequence. This sample is part of a study of blood T cell repertoires in COVID-19. Study summary: COVID-19 samples, acute and convalescent, were from the United States, Italy and Spain. The cDNA or gDNA used as material had been derived from T cells, B-cell-depleted T cells, or PBMCs.

Each participant's cohort was designated according to participant-reported clinical history. In the original workflow: The assay estimated nucleated cells by amplifying reference gene primers. The method was immunoSEQ multiplex PCR; TCRdb's version includes in-frame clones alone and lacks a portion of them. V and J calls plus clone size are reproduced from that table; the DNA served to infer D and trimming. The sample shows approximately 250,000 clones, approximately 85% of them seen only once. Germline V lookup: CDR1 GTSNPN, CDR2 SVGIG (reference sequence). The germline V and J ends were trimmed by 5 bases and 5 bases, with 13 bases remaining between them. The CDR3 covers 14 residues.

V usage is TRBV30 and J usage is TRBJ1-6, with a tentative D call TRBD1 (6 bases). The receptor's source is a woman between 50 and 59 years old with acute COVID-19. Sequenced: PBMCs or T cells enriched from blood (not recorded which). The CDR3 is CAWETGPDNSPLHF. For the CDR3, the DNA is TGTGCCTGGGAGACAGGCCCCGATAATTCACCCCTCCACTTT.